These 18 T cell receptor beta chains were sequenced from one sample in a study of shared clonotypes between healthy human individuals. Libraries were prepared by immunoSEQ multiplex PCR; TCRdb keeps only in-frame clonotypes and omits some of them. The data contain about 2.3 million clones, 85% to 95% of them seen just once; the ten biggest clones take up 0.3% to 0.4%. Input material: naive CD4+ T cells from PBMCs. The subset was: CD45RA+ positively selected. These receptors were collected from a man aged 18 to 29 in good health. Some clones in this sample may be carry-over from other donors' samples.

As to this clone: Other DNA sequences of this sample code for an identical CDR3. V and J are TRBV18 and TRBJ2-6; 7 bases match TRBD1. J was trimmed by 2 bases and V by 4 bases; bases with no gene match: 2. Germline V gene lookup returns CDR1 KGHSH and CDR2 LQKENI. CDR3 length: 15 residues. The CDR3 bases are TGTGCCAGCTCACGAGACAGGGCTGGGGCCAACGTCCTGACTTTC. Translated: CASSRDRAGANVLTF. The whole variable domain, remainder taken from reference TRBV18 and TRBJ2-6, is NAGVMQNPRHLVRRRGQEARLRCSPMKGHSHVYWYRQLPEEGLKFMVYLQKENIIDESGMPKERFSAEFPKEGPSILRIQQVVRGDSAAYFCASSRDRAGANVLTFGAGSRLTVL.

Notes on this clone: Other DNA sequences in the same sample also yield this CDR3. The J gene is TRBJ2-7, the V gene TRBV28; D is ambiguous. Germline V gene data show CDR1 as MDHEN and CDR2 as SYDVKM. The CDR3 covers 12 residues. The germline V and J ends were trimmed by 4 bases and 4 bases, with 8 bases remaining between them. The DNA for the CDR3 is TGTGCCAGCAGTTATCCAGGATACGAGCAGTACTTC. Amino acids: CASSYPGYEQYF.

A single count supports this clone. This rearrangement joins TRBV2 to TRBJ2-5; unclear D gene. Germline CDR1 and CDR2: SNHLY and FYNNEI. This CDR3 contains 15 residues. Trimming cost V 0 bases and J 3 bases, with 11 bases left between them. This CDR3 reads CASSEAQEGEETQYF. CDR3 sequence (DNA): TGTGCCAGCAGTGAAGCGCAGGAAGGAGAAGAGACCCAGTACTTC.

The chain is built from TRBV18 and TRBJ2-2; 9 bases line up with TRBD1. The V gene's germline CDR1 is KGHSH and CDR2 LQKENI. This CDR3 is 15 amino acids long. Losses at the gene ends were 6 bases for V and 3 bases for J; bases not matched to a gene: 5. The CDR3: CASSLGTGHTGELFF. In DNA, the CDR3 is TGTGCCAGCTCCCTCGGGACAGGGCACACCGGGGAGCTGTTTTTT.

This clone has a handful of counts. The chain has TRBV9 and TRBJ2-5; possible D gene TRBD1, 6 bases. The V gene's germline CDR1 is SGDLS and CDR2 YYNGEE. CDR3 length: 15 residues. The V and J ends lost 5 bases and 1 base respectively, with 15 bases between them. CDR3 loop: CASSEQGATQETQYF. Here the CDR3 DNA reads TGTGCCAGCAGTGAACAGGGCGCGACCCAAGAGACCCAGTACTTC.

Turning to this clone: This specimen includes other DNA sequences encoding the same CDR3. This sequence joins TRBV28 and TRBJ2-1, with unresolved D. This CDR3 has 12 amino acids. The germline V and J ends were trimmed by 7 bases and 0 bases, with 4 bases remaining between them. The germline gives CDR1 MDHEN, CDR2 SYDVKM. The CDR3 protein is CASTGSYNEQFF. CDR3 sequence (DNA): TGTGCCAGCACCGGCTCCTACAATGAGCAGTTCTTC.

V is TRBV5-4 and J is TRBJ2-3; D is possibly TRBD2 (6 bases). Trimming shortened V by 3 bases and J by 5 bases, and 22 bases separated the two germline ends. The CDR3 runs 17 residues. Germline-derived CDR1 and CDR2 are SGHNT and YYREEE (reference sequence). The CDR3 DNA is TGTGCCAGCAGCTGGAAGATGGGACTCGACGTACAAGATACGCAGTATTTT. Its protein product is CASSWKMGLDVQDTQYF.

The gene calls are TRBV10-3 and TRBJ1-2, with 11 bases aligning to TRBD1. Looked up from germline, CDR1 is ENHRY and CDR2 is SYGVKD. Trimming took 2 bases from V and 1 from J; bases not matched to a gene: 6. The CDR3 has 17 residues. The CDR3 DNA sequence: TGTGCCATCAGTGAGAGGACAGGGGGCAAGTATAACTATGGCTACACCTTC. The encoded protein is CAISERTGGKYNYGYTF.

This rearrangement joins TRBV30 to TRBJ1-1, with 8 bases fitting TRBD1. The CDR3 has 11 residues. Germline CDR1 reads GTSNPN; CDR2 reads SVGIG (reference sequence). The V segment lost 5 bases and the J segment 11 bases; nucleotides outside the gene matches: 7. CDR3 nucleotides: TGTGCCTGGGGCCAGGGGGCCTCGGCTTTCTTT. It encodes CAWGQGASAFF.

The genes are TRBV28 and TRBJ2-2; D gene uncertain. There are 11 residues in the CDR3. CDR1 MDHEN and CDR2 SYDVKM come from the germline V gene. The V end was cut by 7 bases, the J end by 5 bases, with 5 bases between. CDR3 amino acids: CASTWTGELFF. The CDR3 region has the DNA TGTGCCAGCACGTGGACCGGGGAGCTGTTTTTT.

The V gene is TRBV7-2, the J gene TRBJ2-3, with unresolved D. The CDR3 has 12 residues. Germline assignment: CDR1 SGHTA and CDR2 FQGNSA. Trimming cost V 1 base and J 8 bases, with 7 bases left between them. The CDR3 region has the DNA TGTGCCAGCAGCTTAGTACGGGCTACGCAGTATTTT. Its translation is CASSLVRATQYF. Complete variable domain (other parts from reference TRBV7-2 and TRBJ2-3): GAGVSQSPSNKVTEKGKDVELRCDPISGHTALYWYRQSLGQGLEFLIYFQGNSAPDKSGLPSDRFSAERTGGSVSTLTIQRTQQEDSAVYLCASSLVRATQYFGPGTRLTVL.

This sequence joins TRBV6-5 and TRBJ2-4, with TRBD1 matching 7 bases. V shed 5 bases and J 7 bases; nucleotides not matched to a gene: 11. This CDR3 spans 15 amino acids. Germline-derived CDR1 and CDR2 are MNHEY and SVGAGI. CDR3: CASSPNLKTGNIQYF. Here the CDR3 DNA reads TGTGCCAGCAGTCCCAATCTCAAGACAGGGAACATTCAGTACTTC.

The chain recombines TRBV7-2 with TRBJ1-1, with a possible D match to TRBD1 (6 bases). Germline lookup yields CDR1 SGHTA and CDR2 FQGNSA. Trimming took 5 bases from V and 8 from J, leaving 15 bases between them. The CDR3 loop spans 13 amino acids. The CDR3: CASSPYRTEEAFF. The DNA of the CDR3 is TGTGCCAGCAGCCCCTACCGGACAGAAGAAGCTTTCTTT.

This clone was counted only a few times. The chain combines TRBV19 with TRBJ1-1, with D possibly TRBD1 on 5 matching bases. The V gene lost 8 bases and the J gene lost 2 bases, with 15 bases spanning the gap. Germline CDR1 reads LNHDA; CDR2 reads SQIVND (reference sequence). The CDR3 extends over 14 amino acids. The CDR3, as DNA: TGTGCCAGTTTGAGATCTGGGGGAAACACTGAAGCTTTCTTT. Protein product: CASLRSGGNTEAFF.

The chain carries TRBV5-6 and TRBJ1-4; D unresolved. The CDR3 consists of 12 residues. V lost 0 bases to trimming and J lost 6 bases, with 3 bases between them. Germline lookup yields CDR1 SGHDT and CDR2 YYEEEE. This CDR3 reads CASSLEDEKLFF. The CDR3 region has the DNA TGTGCCAGCAGCTTGGAGGATGAAAAACTGTTTTTT.

This CDR3 is CASIRGQGAGKLFF. CDR3 bases: TGTGCCAGCATTAGAGGGCAGGGGGCAGGAAAGCTGTTTTTT. The rearrangement joins TRBV2 to TRBJ2-2, with 8 bases aligning to TRBD1. This CDR3 spans 14 amino acids. Trimming removed 7 bases from V and 12 bases from J; junction bases left unmatched: 13. In germline, CDR1 is SNHLY, CDR2 FYNNEI. Together with reference TRBV2 and TRBJ2-2, the CDR3 gives the full variable domain: EPEVTQTPSHQVTQMGQEVILRCVPISNHLYFYWYRQILGQKVEFLVSFYNNEISEKSEIFDDQFSVERPDGSNFTLKIRSTKLEDSAMYFCASIRGQGAGKLFFGEGSRLTVL.

The V gene is TRBV29-1, the J gene TRBJ2-7; D ambiguous. CDR3 length equals 13 residues. Germline assignment: CDR1 SQVTM and CDR2 ANQGSEA. V lost 1 base and J lost 3, with 10 bases in between. The CDR3 protein is CSVEAGNDYEQYF. The CDR3 coding sequence is TGCAGCGTTGAAGCTGGGAACGACTACGAGCAGTACTTC.

The chain is built from TRBV10-3 and TRBJ2-7, with D perhaps given as TRBD1 or TRBD2 (6 bases each). CDR3 size: 13 residues. Germline V gene data show CDR1 as ENHRY and CDR2 as SYGVKD. Trimming removed 8 bases from V and 2 bases from J, with 13 bases in between. The CDR3 sequence is CAIGWGDTYEQYF. The CDR3 DNA reads TGTGCCATCGGTTGGGGGGACACCTACGAGCAGTACTTC.